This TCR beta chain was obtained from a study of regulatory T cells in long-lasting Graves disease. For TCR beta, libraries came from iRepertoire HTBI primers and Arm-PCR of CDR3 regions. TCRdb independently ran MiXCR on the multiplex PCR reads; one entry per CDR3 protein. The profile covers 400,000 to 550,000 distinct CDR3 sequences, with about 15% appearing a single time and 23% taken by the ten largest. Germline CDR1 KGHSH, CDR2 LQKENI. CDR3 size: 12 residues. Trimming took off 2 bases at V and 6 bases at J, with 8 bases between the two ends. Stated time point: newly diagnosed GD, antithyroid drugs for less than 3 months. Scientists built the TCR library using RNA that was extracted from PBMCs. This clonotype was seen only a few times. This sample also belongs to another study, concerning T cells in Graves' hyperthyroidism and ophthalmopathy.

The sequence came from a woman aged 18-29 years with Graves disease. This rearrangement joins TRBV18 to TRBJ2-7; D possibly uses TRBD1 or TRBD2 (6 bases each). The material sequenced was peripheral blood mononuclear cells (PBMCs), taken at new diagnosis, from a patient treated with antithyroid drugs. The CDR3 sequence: CASSPEGGEQYF. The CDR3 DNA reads TGTGCCAGCTCACCAGAGGGGGGCGAGCAGTACTTC.